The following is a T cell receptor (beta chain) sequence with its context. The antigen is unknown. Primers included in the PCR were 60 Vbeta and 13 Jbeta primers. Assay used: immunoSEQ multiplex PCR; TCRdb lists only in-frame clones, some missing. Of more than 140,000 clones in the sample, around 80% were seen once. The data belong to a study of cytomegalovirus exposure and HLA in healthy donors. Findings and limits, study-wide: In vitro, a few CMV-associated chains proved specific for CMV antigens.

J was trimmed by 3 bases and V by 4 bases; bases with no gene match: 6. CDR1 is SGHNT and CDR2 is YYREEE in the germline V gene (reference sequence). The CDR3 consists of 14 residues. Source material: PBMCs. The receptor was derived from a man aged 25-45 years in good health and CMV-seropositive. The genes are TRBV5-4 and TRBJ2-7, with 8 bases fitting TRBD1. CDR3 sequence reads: CASSQPGTGYEQYF. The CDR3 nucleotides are TGTGCCAGCAGCCAACCCGGGACAGGCTACGAGCAGTACTTC.